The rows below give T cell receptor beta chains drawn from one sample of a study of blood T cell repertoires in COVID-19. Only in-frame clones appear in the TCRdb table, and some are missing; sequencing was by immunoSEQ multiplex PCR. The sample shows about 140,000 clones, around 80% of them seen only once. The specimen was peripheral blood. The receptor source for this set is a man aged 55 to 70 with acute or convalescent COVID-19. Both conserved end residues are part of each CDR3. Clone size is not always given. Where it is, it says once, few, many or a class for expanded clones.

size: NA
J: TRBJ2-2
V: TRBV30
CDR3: CAWDLGTNTGELFF

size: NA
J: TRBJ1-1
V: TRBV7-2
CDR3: CASSSRQGGTEAFF

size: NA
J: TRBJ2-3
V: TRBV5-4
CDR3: CASSPGSTDTQYF

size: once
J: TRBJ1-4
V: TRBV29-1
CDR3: CSAATGTTNEKLFF

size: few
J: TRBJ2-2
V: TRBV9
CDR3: CASSVTGTGGTGELFF

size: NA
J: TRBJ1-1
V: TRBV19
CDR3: CASSIGGRSLTEAFF

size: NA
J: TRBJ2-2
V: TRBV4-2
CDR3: CASSREPPGTPGELFF

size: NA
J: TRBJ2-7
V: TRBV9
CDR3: CASSVAPTTSGSSYEQYF

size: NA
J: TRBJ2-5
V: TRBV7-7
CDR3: CASSQAGREETQYF

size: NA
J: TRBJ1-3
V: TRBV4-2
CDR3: CASSQDSLVRRGNTIYF